Shown below are 31 T cell receptor beta chains from a single sample sequenced in a study of T cells in Graves' hyperthyroidism and ophthalmopathy. Amplification targeted TCR beta CDR3 regions from RNA transcripts. First-round RT-PCR with HTBI primers amplified the TCR CDR3 region. TCRdb ran MiXCR on the multiplex PCR reads and lists one entry per CDR3 protein. Of 640,000 or so distinct CDR3 sequences listed, more than 13% are singletons. Sequencing used blood. The receptors come from a woman aged 18-30 years with Graves' ophthalmopathy.

This clonotype occurred many times. The V gene is TRBV10-3, the J gene TRBJ2-1; a weak D match, TRBD2 (6 bases). The V end lost 6 bases, the J end lost 4 bases, and 16 bases lay between the germline ends. This CDR3 is 15 amino acids long. CDR1 ENHRY and CDR2 SYGVKD come from the germline V gene. The CDR3 sequence: CAISPAGRGYNEQFF. The CDR3 DNA reads TGTGCCATCAGCCCCGCGGGGCGAGGGTACAATGAGCAGTTCTTC.

This clonotype showed up many times. The rearrangement links TRBV12-3 or TRBV12-4 to TRBJ2-3, with 9 bases matching TRBD1. This CDR3 has 15 residues. V trimming: 6 bases; J trimming: 3 bases; junction bases outside the gene matches: 7. The CDR3 bases are TGTGCCAGCAGCCCTCAAGACAGGGGGACAGATACGCAGTATTTT. Its translation: CASSPQDRGTDTQYF.

This rearrangement joins TRBV5-1 to TRBJ2-7; no reliable D call. The CDR3 runs 15 residues. Between the trimmed V and J ends, which lost 0 bases and 0 bases, there was a span of 10 bases. The germline CDR1 and CDR2 sequences are SGHRS and YFSETQ. The CDR3 DNA is TGCGCCAGCAGCTTGGCCAAGGAGAGCTCCTACGAGCAGTACTTC. It yields the protein CASSLAKESSYEQYF.

This clonotype was seen ten or more times. The chain recombines TRBV5-1 with TRBJ1-1; 7 nucleotides agree with TRBD1. Trimming cost V 4 bases and J 0 bases; bases outside gene matches: 3. Per the germline V gene, CDR1 is SGHRS and CDR2 is YFSETQ. The CDR3 sequence is 14 residues long. The CDR3 region has the DNA TGCGCCAGCAGCGGAGGGACAGTGAACACTGAAGCTTTCTTT. Its translation: CASSGGTVNTEAFF.

This clonotype was observed a handful of times. The chain is built from TRBV4-1 and TRBJ2-5, with D possibly being TRBD1 (5 bases). This CDR3 is built from 15 residues. V was pared by 3 bases and J by 0 bases, with 11 bases between. Germline V gene sequence: CDR1 MGHRA, CDR2 YSYEKL. CDR3 bases: TGCGCCAGCAGCCAGGAAGGGGTGAACCAAGAGACCCAGTACTTC. Its translation: CASSQEGVNQETQYF.

This clonotype appeared a few times. The genes are TRBV7-2 and TRBJ2-7; the D gene could be TRBD1 or TRBD2 (6 bases each). The CDR3 extends over 19 amino acids. Per the germline V gene, CDR1 is SGHTA and CDR2 is FQGNSA. V was clipped by 5 bases and J by 2 bases, with 28 bases between them. CDR3: CASSPWGALTSTKPYEQYF. The CDR3, as DNA: TGTGCCAGCAGCCCATGGGGGGCGCTAACTTCGACTAAACCCTACGAGCAGTACTTC.

In this sample, this clonotype turned up many times. The chain uses TRBV29-1 and TRBJ2-2, with 7 bases identical to TRBD1. CDR1 is SQVTM, CDR2 ANQGSEA, per germline. V trimming: 1 base; J trimming: 2 bases; junction bases outside the gene matches: 4. The length of the CDR3 is 15 residues. The CDR3 reads CSVEGQGVNTGELFF. The CDR3, as DNA: TGCAGCGTTGAAGGGCAGGGGGTCAACACCGGGGAGCTGTTTTTT.

This clonotype came up a few times. The V gene is TRBV18, the J gene TRBJ1-1; 8 positions match TRBD1. V shed 3 bases, J shed 1 base, and the junction held 4 bases outside the gene matches. This CDR3 has 15 residues. The germline gives CDR1 KGHSH, CDR2 LQKENI. DNA for the CDR3: TGTGCCAGCTCACCGAGCGACAGGGGGAACACTGAAGCTTTCTTT. Amino acid sequence: CASSPSDRGNTEAFF.

This chain links TRBV5-8 with TRBJ1-2; 8 nucleotides match TRBD1. The CDR3 covers 15 residues. Germline CDR1 SGHTS, CDR2 YDEGEE. V lost 0 bases, J lost 7 bases, and 8 bases stayed unmatched. The CDR3 coding sequence is TGTGCCAGCAGCTTGGGTCACCAGGGGGCATTTGGCTACACCTTC. Translation gives CASSLGHQGAFGYTF.

This clonotype has ten or more counts. The V and J genes are TRBV19 and TRBJ2-3; 10 nucleotides line up with TRBD2. The CDR3 runs 16 residues. J was trimmed by 2 bases and V by 3 bases; bases with no gene match: 5. Germline V lookup: CDR1 LNHDA, CDR2 SQIVND (reference sequence). CDR3 in amino acids: CASSMVSGRPTDTQYF. The CDR3 coding sequence is TGTGCCAGTAGTATGGTTAGCGGGAGGCCCACAGATACGCAGTATTTT.

This clonotype was seen only a few times. This chain uses TRBV5-6 with TRBJ1-5, with TRBD1 matching over 10 bases. V lost 0 bases to trimming and J lost 2 bases; unmatched junction nucleotides: 14. Germline V gene sequence: CDR1 SGHDT, CDR2 YYEEEE. This CDR3 is 20 amino acids long. The CDR3, as DNA: TGTGCCAGCAGCTTGGGGACGGGGGGGGACAGGGGTTTACGCAATCAGCCCCAGCATTTT. Translated: CASSLGTGGDRGLRNQPQHF.

This clonotype was seen a handful of times. The chain recombines TRBV20-1 with TRBJ1-2; 9 bases align to TRBD1. Germline assignment: CDR1 DFQATT and CDR2 SNEGSKA (reference sequence). V was clipped by 3 bases and J by 5 bases; unmatched bases: 7. This CDR3 is 14 amino acids long. CDR3 sequence reads: CSASGTGLFYGYTF. As DNA, the CDR3 is TGCAGTGCTAGCGGGACAGGGCTCTTTTATGGCTACACCTTC.

This clonotype has just a few counts. The V call is TRBV15, the J call TRBJ2-7; 13 nucleotides align to TRBD2. The junction had 3 bases not matched to a gene; V was cut back by 0 bases and J by 1 base. The germline gives CDR1 LNHNV, CDR2 YYDKDF (reference sequence). The CDR3 is 17 amino acids. The CDR3 region has the DNA TGTGCCACCAGCAGAGAGCAGGGACTAGCGGGGTCCTACGAGCAGTACTTC. Protein: CATSREQGLAGSYEQYF.

In regard to this clonotype: A much larger clone differs from this one at a single base, so this may be a read error. The V gene is TRBV30, the J gene TRBJ2-7; TRBD2 might be the D (5 bases). The CDR3 is 13 amino acids. Germline loops: CDR1 GTSNPN, CDR2 SVGIG (reference sequence). In nucleotides, the CDR3 is TGTGCCTGGAGTTCGGCTAGCTACCACGAGCAGCACTTC. Its translation is CAWSSASYHEQHF.

This clonotype was seen more than once but under ten times. V is TRBV29-1 and J is TRBJ1-3; the D gene is possibly TRBD1 (6 bases). Germline CDR1 and CDR2: SQVTM and ANQGSEA. Trimming took 6 bases from V and 0 from J, leaving 12 bases between them. The CDR3 is 14 amino acids. The CDR3 region is CSVLGGPSGNTIYF. CDR3 nucleotide sequence: TGCAGCGTACTTGGGGGCCCCTCTGGAAACACCATATATTTT.

The genes are TRBV7-9 and TRBJ2-1; tentatively, D is TRBD2 (6 bases). Germline V gene lookup returns CDR1 SEHNR and CDR2 FQNEAQ (reference sequence). Trimming cost V 5 bases and J 6 bases, with 14 bases left between them. The CDR3 contains 14 residues. The CDR3 loop reads CASSALQGGNEQFF. The CDR3 DNA sequence: TGTGCCAGCAGCGCTTTGCAGGGAGGCAATGAGCAGTTCTTC.

This clonotype was observed a handful of times. V is TRBV19 and J is TRBJ2-7; TRBD2 might be the D (6 bases). V gave up 4 bases and J gave up 0 bases, with 19 bases separating them. The V gene's germline CDR1 is LNHDA and CDR2 SQIVND (reference sequence). This CDR3 comprises 17 residues. DNA of the CDR3: TGTGCCAGTAGTAGGTCGGGGGTAGCGTCAAGCTCCTACGAGCAGTACTTC. Translating it yields CASSRSGVASSSYEQYF. Complete variable domain (other parts from reference TRBV19 and TRBJ2-7): DGGITQSPKYLFRKEGQNVTLSCEQNLNHDAMYWYRQDPGQGLRLIYYSQIVNDFQKGDIAEGYSVSREKKESFPLTVTSAQKNPTAFYLCASSRSGVASSSYEQYFGPGTRLTVT.

The chain employs TRBV6-2 or TRBV6-3 and TRBJ2-7; 10 bases are a match to TRBD2. Germline loops: CDR1 MNHEY, CDR2 SVGEGT. The ends lost 2 bases at V and 3 bases at J; junction bases unmatched: 4. CDR3 length equals 15 residues. The CDR3 DNA sequence: TGTGCCAGCAGTTACGAGACTAGCGGGCTCTACGAGCAGTACTTC. Encoded protein: CASSYETSGLYEQYF.

As regards this clonotype: At one end, the junction sequence differs from germline, possibly due to a read error. The rearrangement links TRBV10-3 to TRBJ1-5, with 12 positions matching TRBD1. CDR1 is ENHRY, CDR2 SYGVKD, per germline. The CDR3 has 23 residues. DNA of the CDR3: TGTGTCATCAGCCAACATCTAATACCACGCCGGGACAGGGGGCCTGGCGGCAATCAGCCCCAGCATTTT. This translates into CVISQHLIPRRDRGPGGNQPQHF.

This clonotype appeared many times. This chain uses TRBV20-1 with TRBJ1-5; maybe TRBD1 (5 bases). The germline V gene has CDR1 DFQATT and CDR2 SNEGSKA (reference sequence). The CDR3 loop spans 13 amino acids. The V end lost 3 bases, the J end lost 5 bases, and 11 bases lay between the germline ends. The DNA for the CDR3 is TGCAGTGCTAGTAGGGGAAGGGATCAGCCCCAGCATTTT. The encoded protein is CSASRGRDQPQHF.

This clonotype came up many times. V usage is TRBV28 and J usage is TRBJ2-3; the D is unclear. This CDR3 has 17 amino acids. Trimming left V 2 bases short and J 0 bases short, with 15 bases between. Per germline, CDR1 MDHEN and CDR2 SYDVKM. The CDR3 region is CASSLKARRPSTDTQYF. The CDR3 nucleotides are TGTGCCAGCAGTTTAAAGGCCCGCCGACCCAGCACAGATACGCAGTATTTT.

This clonotype was detected a few times. The rearrangement links TRBV28 to TRBJ1-5, with D uncertain. Trimming took 5 bases from V and 15 from J, leaving 20 bases between them. This CDR3 region has 13 residues. In germline, CDR1 is MDHEN, CDR2 SYDVKM. In DNA, the CDR3 is TGTGCCAGCAGTGGCTCGCGGTATCAGAGGTCGCATTTT. Its protein is CASSGSRYQRSHF.

This clonotype was picked up many times. The chain joins TRBV7-9 to TRBJ1-1, with D unresolved. V dropped 5 bases and J dropped 7 bases, with 5 bases sitting between them. Per the germline V gene, CDR1 is SEHNR and CDR2 is FQNEAQ (reference sequence). The CDR3 loop spans 10 amino acids. The chain's CDR3 is CASSLNEAFF. DNA of the CDR3: TGTGCCAGCAGCCTAAATGAAGCTTTCTTT.

A word on this clonotype: This may stem from a read error, because a much larger clone lies one nucleotide away. V is TRBV6-2 or TRBV6-3 and J is TRBJ2-7, with D maybe TRBD1 (6 bases). V shed 5 bases and J shed 3 bases, with 14 bases lying between them. The V gene's germline CDR1 is MNHEY and CDR2 SVGEGT. This CDR3 is 14 amino acids long. CDR3 bases: TGTGCCAGCAGTCCAGACAGGTCCCTCTACGAGCAGTACTTC. Translation gives CASSPDRSLYEQYF.

Details on this clonotype: A much larger clone lies one base from this, so it may be a read error. The chain combines TRBV6-1 with TRBJ2-7; 8 nucleotides match TRBD2. Matching the DNA end better, TRBJ2-1 makes the J call doubtful. This CDR3 comprises 14 residues. CDR1 MNHNS and CDR2 SASEGT come from the germline V gene. The CDR3 loop reads CASRTGGSPYEQFF. The CDR3, as DNA: TGTGCCAGCAGGACGGGGGGGTCCCCCTACGAGCAGTTCTTC.

The chain couples TRBV9 to TRBJ1-1; a possible D gene is TRBD1 (5 bases). From germline, CDR1 is SGDLS and CDR2 YYNGEE. V dropped 2 bases and J dropped 7 bases, with 15 bases sitting between them. The CDR3 contains 14 residues. The CDR3 nucleotides read TGTGCCAGCAGCGTGGGGACCGACTCTTATGAAGCTTTCTTT. Protein sequence: CASSVGTDSYEAFF.

The sample holds many counts of this clonotype. The chain is built from TRBV6-1 and TRBJ2-2, with no clear D. Trimming took 6 bases from V and 6 from J, leaving 5 bases between them. Germline loops: CDR1 MNHNS, CDR2 SASEGT. The CDR3 is 11 residues long. CDR3 sequence reads: CASSSPGELFF. The CDR3 region has the DNA TGTGCCAGCAGCTCTCCCGGGGAGCTGTTTTTT.

This clonotype was picked up one time. This sequence joins TRBV12-3 or TRBV12-4 and TRBJ2-7; perhaps TRBD2 as D (5 bases). The V end lost 5 bases, the J end lost 2 bases, and 13 bases lay between the germline ends. The CDR3 runs 14 residues. This CDR3 is CASSTGISPYEQYF. CDR3 sequence (DNA): TGTGCCAGCAGTACCGGGATCTCCCCCTACGAGCAGTACTTC.

This clonotype was observed a few times. The chain uses TRBV7-9 and TRBJ2-1; the match to TRBD2 covers 13 bases. Germline trimming cut 5 bases from V and 10 bases from J; bases unmatched to any gene: 11. Germline V lookup: CDR1 SEHNR, CDR2 FQNEAQ (reference sequence). The CDR3 consists of 16 residues. The CDR3, as DNA: TGTGCCAGCAGCAACAGAGGACTAGCGGGAGCGCGGGAGCAGTTCTTC. Encoded protein: CASSNRGLAGAREQFF.

This clonotype was seen ten or more times. J is TRBJ1-6 and V is TRBV30, with D unresolved. The CDR3 covers 13 residues. Trimming cost V 8 bases and J 10 bases, with 18 bases left between them. Germline V CDR1 and CDR2: GTSNPN, SVGIG (reference sequence). The CDR3 reads CAGRVPDRSPLHF. DNA of the CDR3: TGTGCCGGCCGGGTTCCGGATCGATCACCCCTCCACTTT.

This clonotype was seen more than once but under ten times. The gene calls are TRBV10-3 and TRBJ2-2, with 8 bases identical to TRBD2. Trimming removed 5 bases from V and 4 bases from J; junction bases left unmatched: 6. This CDR3 region has 15 residues. The germline V gene has CDR1 ENHRY and CDR2 SYGVKD. CDR3 amino acids: CAISRAGAGTGELFF. The CDR3 DNA is TGTGCCATCAGTCGAGCGGGAGCTGGCACCGGGGAGCTGTTTTTT.